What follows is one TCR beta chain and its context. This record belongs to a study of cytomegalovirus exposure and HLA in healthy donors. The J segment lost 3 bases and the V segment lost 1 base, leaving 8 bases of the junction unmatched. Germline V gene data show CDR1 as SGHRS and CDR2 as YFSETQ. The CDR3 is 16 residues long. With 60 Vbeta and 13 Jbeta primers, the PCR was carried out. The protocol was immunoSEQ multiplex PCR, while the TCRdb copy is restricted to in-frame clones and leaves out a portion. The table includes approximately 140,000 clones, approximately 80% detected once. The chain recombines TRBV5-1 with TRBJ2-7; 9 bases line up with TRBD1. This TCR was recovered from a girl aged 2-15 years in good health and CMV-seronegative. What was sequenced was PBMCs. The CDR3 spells CASSLSRDRESYEQYF. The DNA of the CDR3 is TGCGCCAGCAGCTTGAGTAGGGACAGGGAAAGCTACGAGCAGTACTTC.